Detailed here is one T cell receptor (beta chain). No antigen is known for it. V shed 1 base and J 7 bases; nucleotides not matched to a gene: 1. Looked up from germline, CDR1 is MNHEY and CDR2 is SMNVEV (reference sequence). The CDR3 spans 13 residues. The donors were healthy bone marrow donors. The sample belongs to a study of cytomegalovirus exposure and HLA in healthy donors. Study-wide results and limits: Presence/absence analyses treated sequencing depth as roughly uniform across donors. A missense DCLRE1C variant was associated with V- and J-gene trimming of TCR beta chains in a later analysis, and an independent cohort replicated the association. Both high specificity and high sensitivity reportedly marked the classifier's diagnosis of cytomegalovirus status.

The study ran its PCR with 60 Vbeta and 13 Jbeta primers. Measured with immunoSEQ multiplex PCR; TCRdb has only the in-frame clones, and not every one. The table shows 110,000 to 150,000 clones, with 65% to 80% occurring only once. The sequenced material came from PBMCs. The clonotype originates from a man aged 25 to 45 in good health and CMV-seronegative. The chain is built from TRBV27 and TRBJ1-2; 9 bases map to TRBD1. CDR3 region: CASSLLGQGGYTF. The CDR3 DNA reads TGTGCCAGCAGTTTATTGGGACAGGGTGGCTACACCTTC.